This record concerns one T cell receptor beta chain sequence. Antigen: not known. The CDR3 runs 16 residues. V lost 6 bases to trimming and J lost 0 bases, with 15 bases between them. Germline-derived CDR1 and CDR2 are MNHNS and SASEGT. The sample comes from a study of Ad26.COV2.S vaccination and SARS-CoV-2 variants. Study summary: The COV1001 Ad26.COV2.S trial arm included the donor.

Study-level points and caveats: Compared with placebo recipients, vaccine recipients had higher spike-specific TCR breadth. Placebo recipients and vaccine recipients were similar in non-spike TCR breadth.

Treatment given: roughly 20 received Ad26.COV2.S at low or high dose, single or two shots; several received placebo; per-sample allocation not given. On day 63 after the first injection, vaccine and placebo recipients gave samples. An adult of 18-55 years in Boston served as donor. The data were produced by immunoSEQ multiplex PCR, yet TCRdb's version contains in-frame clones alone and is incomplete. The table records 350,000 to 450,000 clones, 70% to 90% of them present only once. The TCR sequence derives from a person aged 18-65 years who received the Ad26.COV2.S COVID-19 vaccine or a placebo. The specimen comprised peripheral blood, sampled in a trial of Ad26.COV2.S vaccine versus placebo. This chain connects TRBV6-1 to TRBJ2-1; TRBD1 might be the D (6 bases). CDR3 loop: CASSEQGRGSYNEQFF. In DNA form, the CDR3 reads TGTGCCAGCAGCGAACAGGGACGCGGCTCCTACAATGAGCAGTTCTTC.